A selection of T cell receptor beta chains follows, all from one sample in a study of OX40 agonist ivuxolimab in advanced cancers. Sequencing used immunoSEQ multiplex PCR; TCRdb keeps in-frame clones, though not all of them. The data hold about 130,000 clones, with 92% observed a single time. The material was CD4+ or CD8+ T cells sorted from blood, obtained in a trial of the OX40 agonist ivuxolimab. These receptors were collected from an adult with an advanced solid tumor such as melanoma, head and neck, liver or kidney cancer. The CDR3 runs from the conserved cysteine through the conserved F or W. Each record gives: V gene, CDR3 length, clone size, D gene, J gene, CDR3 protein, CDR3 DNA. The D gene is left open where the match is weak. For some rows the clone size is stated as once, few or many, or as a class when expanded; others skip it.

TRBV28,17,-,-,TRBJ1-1,CASIPGPGQIRNTEAFF,TGTGCCAGCATTCCAGGACCGGGCCAAATACGAAACACTGAAGCTTTCTTT
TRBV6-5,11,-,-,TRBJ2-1,CTAGDYNEQFF,TGCACTGCCGGGGACTACAATGAGCAGTTCTTC
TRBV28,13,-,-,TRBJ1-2,CASSPGRNYGYTF,TGTGCCAGCAGTCCGGGACGGAACTATGGCTACACCTTC
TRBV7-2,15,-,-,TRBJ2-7,CASSLGGGNSYEQYF,TGTGCCAGCAGCTTAGGGGGCGGTAACTCCTACGAGCAGTACTTC
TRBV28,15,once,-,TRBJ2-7,CASTRPDRFSYEQYF,TGTGCCAGCACCCGCCCTGACAGGTTCTCCTACGAGCAGTACTTC
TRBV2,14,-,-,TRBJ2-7,CASRGTRSSYEQYF,TGTGCCAGCAGGGGGACGAGGAGCTCCTACGAGCAGTACTTC
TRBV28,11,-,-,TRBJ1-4,CASRDVEKLFF,TGTGCCAGCAGGGACGTTGAAAAACTGTTTTTT
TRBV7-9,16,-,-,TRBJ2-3,CASSAGLHRFTDTQYF,TGTGCCAGCAGCGCTGGACTACACCGTTTCACAGATACGCAGTATTTT
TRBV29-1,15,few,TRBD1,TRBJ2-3,CSVSSPGQGTDTQYF,TGCAGCGTTTCAAGTCCGGGACAGGGCACAGATACGCAGTATTTT
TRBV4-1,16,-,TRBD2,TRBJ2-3,CASSAAVAGGVDTQYF,TGCGCCAGCAGCGCCGCAGTAGCGGGAGGGGTAGATACGCAGTATTTT
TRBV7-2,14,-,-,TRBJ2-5,CASSLTSTAGTQYF,TGTGCCAGCAGCTTAACCTCAACGGCGGGGACCCAGTACTTC
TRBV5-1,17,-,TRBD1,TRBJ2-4,CASSLVPDRIAKNIQYF,TGCGCCAGCAGCTTGGTGCCGGACAGGATAGCCAAAAACATTCAGTACTTC